These T cell receptor beta chains were read from a single sample in a study of CD8 T cell repertoires and HIV-1 epitope variants. Generated by immunoSEQ multiplex PCR, the TCRdb table keeps only in-frame clones and is missing some. In the table there are under 100,000 clones, 70% to 75% of which are singletons. Sequencing was performed on uncultured baseline CD8+ T cells from peripheral blood mononuclear cells (PBMCs). The receptors were gathered from a male donor with HIV. Each CDR3 is given with its conserved first and last residue.

V,J,CDR3
TRBV29-1,TRBJ1-4,CSAGFEKLFF
TRBV6-6,TRBJ1-5,CASSLTGGPQHF
TRBV6-1,TRBJ2-7,CASSESWTPFKEQYF
TRBV28,TRBJ1-1,CASRDGTGTTNTEAFF
TRBV29-1,TRBJ1-2,CSGVPGTGSSNYGYTF
TRBV5-1,TRBJ2-7,CASSLEVRDRGLSYEQYF
TRBV28,TRBJ1-6,CASSLIGRHSPLHF
TRBV7-9,TRBJ2-3,CASSFGTGARTDTQYF
TRBV5-6,TRBJ1-4,CASSYRTGTNEKLFF
TRBV5-5,TRBJ1-5,CASSLEQGDGQPQHF
TRBV15,TRBJ2-5,CATSMGGEETQYF
TRBV6-1,TRBJ2-5,CASTLAGGETQYF
TRBV9,TRBJ1-4,CASSGTGSRGNEKLFF
TRBV5-4,TRBJ1-2,CASSPWPVELDYGYTF
TRBV5-1,TRBJ2-6,CASSPQGSGANVLTF
TRBV10-3,TRBJ2-3,CAISDPQRGGRDTQYF
TRBV19,TRBJ2-1,CASSILLGNEQFF